This T cell receptor (beta chain) was identified during a study of shared clonotypes between healthy human individuals. Study at large: Each donor's CD8 memory used one plate, CD8 naive two, each CD4 subset three. Study-wide results and caveats: What rarefaction showed was incomplete sorted-subset sequencing despite large depth. Sequencing depth was expected to affect clonotype sharing among donors.

Some clones are missing from TCRdb's copy, which holds only in-frame ones; the method was immunoSEQ multiplex PCR. Found here are some 1.5 million clones, about 96% of them singletons; the top ten hold approximately 1%. With respect to this clone: The target antigen is unknown.

The V gene end was trimmed by 0 bases and the J gene end by 3 bases; junction bases not matched to a gene: 9. This CDR3 contains 17 residues. Germline CDR1 and CDR2: SGHDT and YYEEEE. Each of the donors was a healthy adult who was HIV-negative and had not had a recent acute infection or vaccination. J is TRBJ2-7 and V is TRBV5-6; 10 nucleotides align to TRBD1. The specimen sequenced was naive CD4+ T cells sorted from blood. Described subset: CD45RA+ positively selected. The clonotype originates from a young man in good health. The CDR3 reads CASSLGQGARRGYEQYF. The CDR3 region has the DNA TGTGCCAGCAGCTTGGGACAGGGGGCGCGCCGAGGCTACGAGCAGTACTTC. Full variable domain (rest looked up from reference TRBV5-6 and TRBJ2-7): DAGVTQSPTHLIKTRGQQVTLRCSPKSGHDTVSWYQQALGQGPQFIFQYYEEEERQRGNFPDRFSGHQFPNYSSELNVNALLLGDSALYLCASSLGQGARRGYEQYFGPGTRLTVT.